This T cell receptor beta chain was sequenced in a study of shared clonotypes between healthy human individuals. Turning to the study itself: Each donor's CD4 naive and CD4 memory cells filled three plates apiece, CD8 naive two, and CD8 memory one. Regarding the study as a whole: The study found about 5% of naive CD4 clonotypes shared across a handful of donors.

As regards this clone: The antigen is not known.

Repertoires were generated with immunoSEQ multiplex PCR, while TCRdb's copy carries only in-frame clones and drops some. Of 500,000 or so clones listed, about 96% were seen once; the top ten hold 0.05% to 0.08%. CDR1 SGHRS and CDR2 YFSETQ come from the germline V gene. CDR3 length equals 14 residues. Trimming stripped 1 base from V and 2 bases from J, with 8 bases between. The study separated CD4+ cells into CD45RA+ naive and CD45RA-negative memory subsets. The specimen sequenced was naive CD4+ T cells sorted from blood. Subset specified: CD45RA+ positively selected. This clonotype was sampled from a woman in her twenties or thirties in good health. The chain couples TRBV5-1 to TRBJ2-3; D is unclear. The CDR3 protein is CASSLSQTTDTQYF. In DNA, the CDR3 is TGCGCCAGCAGCTTGAGTCAGACCACAGATACGCAGTATTTT.